Following are 26 T cell receptor beta chains from one sample sequenced in a study of long-term antiretroviral therapy in people with HIV. Runs used v3.0 of the immunoSEQ assay and were done at survey level. TCRdb keeps only in-frame clones here, not all; method: immunoSEQ multiplex PCR. The sample has 25,000 to 30,000 clones; nearly 95% are singletons. This specimen was unsorted PBMCs, taken 6.2 years after starting antiretroviral therapy. The receptors derive from a man aged 35-49 years with HIV.

The V gene is TRBV7-9, the J gene TRBJ2-3; D uncertain. V gave up 3 bases and J gave up 3 bases, with 4 bases separating them. CDR3 length equals 12 residues. Germline V gene data show CDR1 as SEHNR and CDR2 as FQNEAQ (reference sequence). CDR3 amino acids: CASSLSTDTQYF. Here the CDR3 DNA reads TGTGCCAGCAGCTTGTCGACAGATACGCAGTATTTT.

In its sample, this clone ranks as medium-sized (0.01 to 0.1%). This sequence joins TRBV5-1 and TRBJ2-7; D possibly corresponds to TRBD1 (6 bases). The CDR3 runs 15 residues. Trimming removed 0 bases from V and 6 bases from J, with 16 bases in between. Germline CDR1 and CDR2: SGHRS and YFSETQ. CDR3 nucleotides: TGCGCCAGCAGCTTGGCTCAGGGGTCAATAGCCGAGCAGTACTTC. It specifies CASSLAQGSIAEQYF.

The rearrangement joins TRBV28 to TRBJ1-5; TRBD1 matches at 7 bases. The CDR3 spans 15 residues. J was trimmed by 2 bases and V by 6 bases; bases with no gene match: 7. Germline loops: CDR1 MDHEN, CDR2 SYDVKM. CDR3 region: CASSPDRAGNQPQHF. The CDR3 DNA reads TGTGCCAGCAGCCCCGACAGGGCCGGCAATCAGCCCCAGCATTTT.

V gene TRBV15 combines with J gene TRBJ2-3; 7 positions agree with TRBD2. Trimming cost V 5 bases and J 10 bases; bases outside gene matches: 6. The CDR3 runs 12 residues. The germline V gene has CDR1 LNHNV and CDR2 YYDKDF (reference sequence). CDR3 region: CATSGQGGSQYF. CDR3 coding DNA: TGTGCCACCAGCGGCCAGGGAGGGTCGCAGTATTTT.

V is TRBV5-1 and J is TRBJ2-2; 10 bases fit TRBD2. Germline V CDR1 and CDR2: SGHRS, YFSETQ. This CDR3 has 15 amino acids. The V gene end was trimmed by 4 bases and the J gene end by 7 bases; junction bases not matched to a gene: 7. The CDR3 sequence: CASSTSGTGIGELFF. The CDR3 DNA is TGCGCCAGCAGCACTAGCGGGACCGGGATCGGGGAGCTGTTTTTT.

V gene TRBV12-5 combines with J gene TRBJ2-3, with D perhaps matching TRBD2 (5 bases). Germline assignment: CDR1 LGHNT and CDR2 FRNRAP. This CDR3 contains 18 residues. Trimming cost V 1 base and J 5 bases, with 22 bases left between them. The CDR3, as DNA: TGTGCTAGTGGTTTGGGATGGGGAGATACCCCTATAAGAGATACGCAGTATTTT. Translation gives CASGLGWGDTPIRDTQYF. The full variable domain, with the rest looked up from reference TRBV12-5 and TRBJ2-3, is DARVTQTPRHKVTEMGQEVTMRCQPILGHNTVFWYRQTMMQGLELLAYFRNRAPLDDSGMPKDRFSAEMPDATLATLKIQPSEPRDSAVYFCASGLGWGDTPIRDTQYFGPGTRLTVL.

V and J are TRBV18 and TRBJ2-7; possible D gene TRBD2, 6 bases. The CDR3 runs to 14 residues. Per the germline V gene, CDR1 is KGHSH and CDR2 is LQKENI. Trimming stripped 1 base from V and 6 bases from J, with 13 bases between. The DNA for the CDR3 is TGTGCCAGCTCACCACAACGAGAGACTAGCGAGCAGTACTTC. This gives the protein CASSPQRETSEQYF.

This chain connects TRBV12-5 to TRBJ1-5, with D unclear. The ends were cut back, 1 base at V and 4 bases at J, with 8 bases in the middle. This CDR3 comprises 14 residues. CDR1 and CDR2 from the germline V gene are LGHNT and FRNRAP. The CDR3 DNA follows: TGTGCTAGTGGTTTGGGTAACACTAATCAGCCCCAGCATTTT. This gives the protein CASGLGNTNQPQHF.

The V and J genes are TRBV19 and TRBJ1-2; TRBD1 might be the D (5 bases). Per germline, CDR1 LNHDA and CDR2 SQIVND (reference sequence). Trimming left V 7 bases short and J 7 bases short, with 16 bases between. The CDR3 contains 13 residues. CDR3 in amino acids: CASTSRPGSGYTF. CDR3 bases: TGTGCCAGTACCTCCAGACCAGGGAGTGGCTACACCTTC.

The chain recombines TRBV28 with TRBJ1-1; 7 positions match TRBD1. J lost 1 base, V lost 6 bases, and 11 bases had no gene match. The CDR3 is made up of 16 amino acids. Germline V gives CDR1 MDHEN, CDR2 SYDVKM. CDR3 sequence: CASSRQGFSGNTEAFF. The CDR3 region has the DNA TGTGCCAGCAGCCGACAGGGTTTCTCCGGGAACACTGAAGCTTTCTTT.

This clone was counted a single time. This sequence joins TRBV19 and TRBJ1-3; D gene unclear. Trimming took 5 bases from V and 0 from J, leaving 8 bases between them. The germline gives CDR1 LNHDA, CDR2 SQIVND (reference sequence). This CDR3 spans 14 amino acids. The CDR3 region has the DNA TGTGCCAGTAGTGCACAGCGCTCTGGAAACACCATATATTTT. Residues: CASSAQRSGNTIYF.

The gene calls are TRBV4-1 and TRBJ2-2, with D possibly TRBD2 on 5 matching bases. Looked up from germline, CDR1 is MGHRA and CDR2 is YSYEKL. The V and J ends lost 1 base and 10 bases respectively, with 7 bases between them. CDR3 size: 12 residues. CDR3: CASSQVGVELFF. CDR3 coding DNA: TGCGCCAGCAGCCAAGTCGGGGTGGAGCTGTTTTTT.

The gene calls are TRBV29-1 and TRBJ2-1; TRBD2 agrees at 9 bases. V dropped 3 bases and J dropped 8; count of bases not matched to a gene: 11. The CDR3 sequence is 15 residues long. The germline gives CDR1 SQVTM, CDR2 ANQGSEA. DNA of the CDR3: TGCAGCGTTGAGAGGCTAGCGGGAAATGCGGATGAGCAGTTCTTC. Translated: CSVERLAGNADEQFF.

This rearrangement joins TRBV7-3 to TRBJ2-7, with 10 bases matching TRBD2. The length of the CDR3 is 15 residues. The V gene's germline CDR1 is SGHTA and CDR2 FQGTGA. V was pared by 2 bases and J by 0 bases, with 1 base of the junction left unmatched. The CDR3 here is CASSLLAGGSYEQYF. Here the CDR3 DNA reads TGTGCCAGCAGCTTATTAGCGGGAGGCTCCTACGAGCAGTACTTC.

The chain recombines TRBV28 with TRBJ1-5; D may be TRBD1 (6 bases). Trimming stripped 3 bases from V and 1 base from J, with 13 bases between. CDR3 size: 16 residues. CDR1 MDHEN and CDR2 SYDVKM come from the germline V gene. CDR3: CASSFTGYRSNQPQHF. In DNA, the CDR3 is TGTGCCAGCAGTTTCACAGGGTACAGGAGCAATCAGCCCCAGCATTTT.

This chain links TRBV6-5 with TRBJ2-7; TRBD1 might be the D (6 bases). Per the germline V gene, CDR1 is MNHEY and CDR2 is SVGAGI. CDR3 size: 13 residues. V was trimmed by 2 bases and J by 3 bases, leaving 8 bases between them. As DNA, the CDR3 is TGTGCCAGCAGTTACGACAGGCTCTACGAGCAGTACTTC. Protein product: CASSYDRLYEQYF.

By sample fraction, this clone is medium-sized. The chain employs TRBV5-1 and TRBJ2-7, with TRBD1 as a possible D gene (6 bases). Per germline, CDR1 SGHRS and CDR2 YFSETQ. Trimming removed 4 bases at V and 1 base at J, with 12 bases between. CDR3 length: 14 amino acids. In DNA form, the CDR3 reads TGCGCCAGCAGCGCCACACAGGGATCCTACGAGCAGTACTTC. Protein: CASSATQGSYEQYF.

The rearrangement links TRBV19 to TRBJ1-6; 10 nucleotides line up with TRBD1. This CDR3 region has 15 residues. With V trimmed by 11 bases and J by 9 bases, 13 bases remained unmatched. CDR1 LNHDA and CDR2 SQIVND come from the germline V gene (reference sequence). CDR3: CASQGEGQGRSPLHF. The CDR3 DNA sequence: TGTGCCTCCCAGGGGGAGGGACAGGGGCGTTCACCCCTCCACTTT.

This clone was observed once. The chain joins TRBV14 to TRBJ1-2; 7 bases are shared with TRBD1. The V and J ends lost 4 bases and 8 bases, in that order; junction bases with no gene match: 7. This CDR3 comprises 13 residues. In germline, CDR1 is SGHDN, CDR2 FVKESK. The CDR3 DNA follows: TGTGCCAGCAGCCCAGGGGGGGCGTTGGGCTACACCTTC. Translation: CASSPGGALGYTF.

The gene calls are TRBV1 and TRBJ1-1; the D call in the table, TRBD1, was not verified against the DNA. TRBV1 is designated a pseudogene. The CDR3 is 14 amino acids. The CDR3 bases are TGCACCCAAGACAGGGGGCAGGTGAACACTGAAGCTTTCTTT. This gives the protein CTQDRGQVNTEAFF.

To note about this clone: One end of the junction does not line up with germline, which may come from a read error. The gene calls are TRBV4-1 and TRBJ2-1; the D is unclear. Germline V gives CDR1 MGHRA, CDR2 YSYEKL. This CDR3 region has 13 residues. This CDR3 is CASSQTTYNEQFF. Written as DNA, the CDR3 is TGCGCCAGCAGCCAAACGACCTATAATGAGCAGTTCTTC.

The chain employs TRBV11-2 and TRBJ2-7, with D uncertain. Deletions cut 6 bases from V and 5 bases from J, with 14 bases between. Germline values: CDR1 SGHAT, CDR2 FQNNGV. CDR3 length: 13 residues. CDR3 coding DNA: TGTGCCAGCAGATCGGGTGGCCTGAACGAGCAGTACTTC. This codes for CASRSGGLNEQYF.

This chain links TRBV6-5 with TRBJ2-5; D is undetermined. CDR1 is MNHEY, CDR2 SVGAGI, per germline. CDR3 length: 12 amino acids. Trimming shortened V by 5 bases and J by 7 bases, and 11 bases separated the two germline ends. DNA for the CDR3: TGTGCCAGCAGTGTCCAACTCGTGACCCAGTACTTC. Translation gives CASSVQLVTQYF.

V is TRBV11-2 and J is TRBJ1-1; D call uncertain. The V gene's germline CDR1 is SGHAT and CDR2 FQNNGV. V lost 5 bases to trimming and J lost 1 base, with 8 bases between them. The CDR3 runs to 13 residues. CDR3 nucleotides: TGTGCCAGCAGCCCTATTCAGAACACTGAAGCTTTCTTT. The encoded protein is CASSPIQNTEAFF.

The chain links TRBV6-5 to TRBJ2-1; no definite D call. CDR1 MNHEY and CDR2 SVGAGI come from the germline V gene. V was shortened by 2 bases and J by 3 bases, with 11 bases between the two germline ends. The CDR3 contains 15 residues. The chain's CDR3 is CASSYRPAHYNEQFF. The CDR3 DNA sequence: TGTGCCAGCAGTTACCGCCCAGCCCACTACAATGAGCAGTTCTTC.

V usage is TRBV7-2 and J usage is TRBJ1-2; tentative D call: TRBD1 (6 bases). The length of the CDR3 is 13 residues. Germline loops: CDR1 SGHTA, CDR2 FQGNSA. Trimming cost V 5 bases and J 4 bases, with 11 bases left between them. The CDR3: CASSPYRAYGYTF. CDR3 DNA sequence: TGTGCCAGCAGCCCGTACAGGGCCTATGGCTACACCTTC.